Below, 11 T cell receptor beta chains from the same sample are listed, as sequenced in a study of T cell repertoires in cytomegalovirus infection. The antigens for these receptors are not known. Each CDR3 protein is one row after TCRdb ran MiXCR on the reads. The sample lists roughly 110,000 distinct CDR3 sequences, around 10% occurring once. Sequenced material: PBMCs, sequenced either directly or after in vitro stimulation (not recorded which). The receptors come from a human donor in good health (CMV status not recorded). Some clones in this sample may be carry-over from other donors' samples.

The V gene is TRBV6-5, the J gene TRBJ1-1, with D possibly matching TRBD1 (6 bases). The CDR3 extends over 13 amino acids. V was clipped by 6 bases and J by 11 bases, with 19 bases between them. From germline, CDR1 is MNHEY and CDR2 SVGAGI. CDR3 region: CASSPGHDLKAFF. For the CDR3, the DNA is TGTGCCAGCAGCCCGGGACACGACTTGAAGGCTTTCTTT.

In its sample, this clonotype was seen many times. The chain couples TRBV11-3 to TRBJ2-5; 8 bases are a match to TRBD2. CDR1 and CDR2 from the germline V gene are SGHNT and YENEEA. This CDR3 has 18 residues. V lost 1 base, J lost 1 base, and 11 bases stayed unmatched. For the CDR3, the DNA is TGTGCCAGCAGCTTAGGTTCTCTAGCGGGTAACGGCCAAGAGACCCAGTACTTC. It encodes CASSLGSLAGNGQETQYF.

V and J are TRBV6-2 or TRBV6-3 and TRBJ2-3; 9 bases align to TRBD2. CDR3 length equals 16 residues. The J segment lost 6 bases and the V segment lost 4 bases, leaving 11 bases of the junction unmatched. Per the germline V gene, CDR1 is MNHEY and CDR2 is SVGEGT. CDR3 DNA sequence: TGTGCCAGCAGTTTCCCGCTAGCGGGACGGCGGGATACGCAGTATTTT. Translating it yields CASSFPLAGRRDTQYF.

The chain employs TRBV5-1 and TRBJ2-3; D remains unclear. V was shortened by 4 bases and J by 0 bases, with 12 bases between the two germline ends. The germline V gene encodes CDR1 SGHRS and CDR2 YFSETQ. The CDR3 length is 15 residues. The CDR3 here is CASSTPTSSTDTQYF. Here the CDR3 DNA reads TGCGCCAGCAGCACCCCGACCAGCAGCACAGATACGCAGTATTTT.

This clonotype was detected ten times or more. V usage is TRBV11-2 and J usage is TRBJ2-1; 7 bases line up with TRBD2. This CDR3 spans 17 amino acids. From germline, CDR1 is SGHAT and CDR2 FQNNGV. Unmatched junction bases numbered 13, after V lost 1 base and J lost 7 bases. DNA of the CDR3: TGTGCCAGCAGCTTAGGCATAGGACTAGAGGTCTTTAATGAGCAGTTCTTC. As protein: CASSLGIGLEVFNEQFF.

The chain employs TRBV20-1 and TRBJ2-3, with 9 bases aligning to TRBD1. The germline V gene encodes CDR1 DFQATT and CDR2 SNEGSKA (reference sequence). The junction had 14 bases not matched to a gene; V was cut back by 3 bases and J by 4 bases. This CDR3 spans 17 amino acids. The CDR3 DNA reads TGCAGTGCTAGTGTTTACAGGGGGCGATTTGACTCAGATACGCAGTATTTT. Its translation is CSASVYRGRFDSDTQYF.

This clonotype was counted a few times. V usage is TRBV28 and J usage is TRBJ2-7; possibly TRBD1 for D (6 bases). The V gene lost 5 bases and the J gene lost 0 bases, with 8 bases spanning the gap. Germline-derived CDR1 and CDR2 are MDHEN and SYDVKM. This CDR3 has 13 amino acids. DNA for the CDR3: TGTGCCAGCAGTGGGGACAACTCCTACGAGCAGTACTTC. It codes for CASSGDNSYEQYF.

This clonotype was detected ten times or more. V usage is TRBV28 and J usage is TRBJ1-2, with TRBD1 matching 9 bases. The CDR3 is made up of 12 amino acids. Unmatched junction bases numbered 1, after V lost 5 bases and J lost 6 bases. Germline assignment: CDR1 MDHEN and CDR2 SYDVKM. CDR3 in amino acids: CASSGTGNGYTF. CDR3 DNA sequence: TGTGCCAGCAGTGGGACAGGGAATGGCTACACCTTC.

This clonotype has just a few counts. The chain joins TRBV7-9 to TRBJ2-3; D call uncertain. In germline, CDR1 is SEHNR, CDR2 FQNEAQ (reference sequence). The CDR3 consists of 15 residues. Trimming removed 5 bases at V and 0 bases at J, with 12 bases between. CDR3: CASSTTGSSTDTQYF. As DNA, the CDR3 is TGTGCCAGCAGCACAACCGGGTCCAGCACAGATACGCAGTATTTT.

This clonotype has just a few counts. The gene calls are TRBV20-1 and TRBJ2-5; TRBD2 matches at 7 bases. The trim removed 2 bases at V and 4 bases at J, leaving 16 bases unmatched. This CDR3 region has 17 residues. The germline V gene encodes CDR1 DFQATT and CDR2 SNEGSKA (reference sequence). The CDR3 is CSARSPGAGEPGETQYF. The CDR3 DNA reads TGCAGTGCTAGATCCCCCGGGGCGGGAGAACCAGGAGAGACCCAGTACTTC.

The CDR3 coding sequence is TGTGCCAGCACTACGGGGGCGGGAACCAATGAGCAGTTCTTC. Translation: CASTTGAGTNEQFF. The V gene is TRBV12-3 or TRBV12-4, the J gene TRBJ2-1; D is possibly TRBD1 or TRBD2 (6 bases each). This CDR3 region has 14 residues. V gave up 7 bases and J gave up 6 bases, with 16 bases separating them.